This T cell receptor beta chain was profiled in a study of radiotherapy plus CTLA-4 blockade in lung cancer. Study conclusions and caveats: In blood, TCR clones derived from the tumor expanded after radiotherapy plus ipilimumab.

Some clones are missing from TCRdb's copy, which holds only in-frame ones; the method was immunoSEQ multiplex PCR. The sample gives over 80,000 clones, roughly four fifths of which show up once; around 0.76% is in the top ten. In its sample, this clone was seen a few times. The target antigen is unknown. Chemo-refractory metastatic non-small-cell lung cancer patients underwent focal radiation alongside CTLA-4 blockade with ipilimumab. V was pared by 5 bases and J by 5 bases, with 5 bases of the junction left unmatched. Germline V gene lookup returns CDR1 LNHDA and CDR2 SQIVND (reference sequence). The CDR3 loop spans 13 amino acids.

The receptor's source is a human donor with non-small cell lung cancer who had stable disease on radiotherapy plus ipilimumab. The material was peripheral blood, obtained from a patient treated with radiotherapy plus ipilimumab. V usage is TRBV19 and J usage is TRBJ1-1, with 7 nucleotides matching TRBD1. The CDR3 DNA reads TGTGCCAGTAGTGAGACAGGGTGGACTGAAGCTTTCTTT. Translation: CASSETGWTEAFF.